Below, 14 T cell receptor beta chains from the same sample are listed, as sequenced in a study of shared clonotypes between healthy human individuals. The naive CD8 subset, CD45RO-negative cells positively selected for CCR7, excluded terminally differentiated effector memory CD45RA+ cells. Profiled with immunoSEQ multiplex PCR; TCRdb holds only in-frame clones, not every one. The table lists hundreds of thousands of clones, roughly 95% of them singletons. The sample comprised naive CD8+ T cells sorted from blood. These TCRs come from a woman in her twenties or thirties in good health.

The rearrangement joins TRBV6-1 to TRBJ1-1, with D unresolved. The CDR3 is 12 residues long. Trimming removed 3 bases from V and 7 bases from J, with 9 bases in between. CDR1 and CDR2 from the germline V gene are MNHNS and SASEGT. CDR3 amino acids: CASSEKGNEAFF. Here the CDR3 DNA reads TGTGCCAGCAGTGAGAAAGGTAATGAAGCTTTCTTT.

The chain uses TRBV6-5 and TRBJ2-7, with D possibly called TRBD1 or TRBD2 (5 bases each). The CDR3 runs to 16 residues. V was trimmed by 4 bases and J by 3 bases, leaving 19 bases between them. Germline V gives CDR1 MNHEY, CDR2 SVGAGI. As DNA, the CDR3 is TGTGCCAGCAGTTCGCAGAACACCGGGGCCTACTACGAGCAGTACTTC. This gives the protein CASSSQNTGAYYEQYF.

The CDR3 loop reads CASSFGPGGPYEQYF. The CDR3 DNA follows: TGCGCCAGCAGCTTTGGACCGGGAGGGCCCTACGAGCAGTACTTC. The rearrangement links TRBV5-1 to TRBJ2-7, with 8 bases identical to TRBD2. V gave up 2 bases and J gave up 2 bases; unmatched junction bases: 6. Looked up from germline, CDR1 is SGHRS and CDR2 is YFSETQ. This CDR3 has 15 residues.

The rearrangement links TRBV2 to TRBJ1-5, with D maybe TRBD1 (5 bases). V dropped 3 bases and J dropped 2 bases, with 11 bases sitting between them. Germline CDR1 is SNHLY and CDR2 is FYNNEI. The CDR3 consists of 15 residues. The CDR3 is CASSDPDTGNQPQHF. CDR3 nucleotide sequence: TGTGCCAGCAGTGATCCGGACACCGGCAATCAGCCCCAGCATTTT.

This clone was counted a few times. This sample also contains other DNA sequences that code for the same CDR3. The chain employs TRBV5-4 and TRBJ2-7; D unresolved. CDR3 length: 11 residues. Germline CDR1 and CDR2: SGHNT and YYREEE (reference sequence). Trimming took off 4 bases at V and 2 bases at J, with 4 bases between the two ends. The DNA for the CDR3 is TGTGCCAGCAGCAGTACCTACGAGCAGTACTTC. Translating gives CASSSTYEQYF.

The chain combines TRBV5-4 with TRBJ2-5; TRBD1 matches at 11 bases. The J call may not be correct, given that the DNA end is closer to TRBJ2-7. The CDR3 spans 14 residues. CDR1 and CDR2 from the germline V gene are SGHNT and YYREEE (reference sequence). The CDR3 DNA sequence: TGTGCCAGCAGTCTCGGGACAGGGGGCTACGAGCAGTACTTC. The encoded protein is CASSLGTGGYEQYF.

This sequence joins TRBV27 and TRBJ2-7, with D unclear. Between the trimmed V and J ends, which lost 2 bases and 5 bases, there was a span of 10 bases. Germline assignment: CDR1 MNHEY and CDR2 SMNVEV (reference sequence). CDR3 length: 13 amino acids. The CDR3 here is CASSLGIRHEQYF. The CDR3 bases are TGTGCCAGCAGTTTAGGGATACGCCACGAGCAGTACTTC.

The chain has TRBV6-1 and TRBJ2-7; TRBD1 matches 10 bases. The CDR3 length is 15 residues. V was clipped by 5 bases and J by 3 bases; unmatched bases: 7. Germline V gives CDR1 MNHNS, CDR2 SASEGT. The CDR3 bases are TGTGCCAGCAGTTCGGGACAGGGGCCCTTCTACGAGCAGTACTTC. This sequence encodes CASSSGQGPFYEQYF.

In this sample, this clone turned up once. V gene TRBV28 combines with J gene TRBJ1-2; D might be TRBD1 (6 bases). Trimming shortened V by 3 bases and J by 4 bases, and 18 bases separated the two germline ends. There are 16 residues in the CDR3. Germline loops: CDR1 MDHEN, CDR2 SYDVKM. CDR3 region: CASSLALEDRSYGYTF. Written as DNA, the CDR3 is TGTGCCAGCAGTTTGGCCCTGGAGGACAGAAGCTATGGCTACACCTTC.

The J gene is TRBJ2-7, the V gene TRBV27; D assignment may be TRBD1 or TRBD2 (6 bases each). The CDR3 contains 16 residues. Trimming removed 3 bases from V and 0 bases from J, with 15 bases in between. Germline V gene sequence: CDR1 MNHEY, CDR2 SMNVEV (reference sequence). The CDR3 nucleotides read TGTGCCAGCAGTTTTCTCGGCGGGACACCCTCCTACGAGCAGTACTTC. As protein: CASSFLGGTPSYEQYF.

The chain combines TRBV5-1 with TRBJ2-3, with 7 positions matching TRBD1. This CDR3 region has 15 residues. Germline V lookup: CDR1 SGHRS, CDR2 YFSETQ. J gave up 2 bases and V 4 bases, and 7 bases lay outside the gene matches. The CDR3 spells CASSQGVSNTDTQYF. The CDR3 DNA follows: TGCGCCAGCAGCCAGGGGGTATCTAACACAGATACGCAGTATTTT.

The V call is TRBV10-2, the J call TRBJ2-1; 10 bases align to TRBD2. The CDR3 consists of 16 residues. Trimming removed 3 bases from V and 5 bases from J; junction bases left unmatched: 7. CDR1 is WSHSY, CDR2 SAAADI, per germline. The CDR3 protein is CASSDLSGRRDNEQFF. The CDR3 DNA reads TGCGCCAGCAGTGATCTTAGCGGGAGGAGGGACAATGAGCAGTTCTTC.

The genes are TRBV30 and TRBJ2-7; D is perhaps TRBD2 (6 bases). The germline V and J ends were trimmed by 0 bases and 0 bases, with 12 bases remaining between them. Germline V lookup: CDR1 GTSNPN, CDR2 SVGIG (reference sequence). The CDR3 spans 15 residues. CDR3 bases: TGTGCCTGGAGTGTAGGGACTTACCTCTCCTACGAGCAGTACTTC. As protein: CAWSVGTYLSYEQYF.

This rearrangement joins TRBV2 to TRBJ2-1; TRBD2 aligns across 13 bases. The CDR3 is made up of 14 amino acids. Losses at the gene ends were 6 bases for V and 5 bases for J; bases not matched to a gene: 1. Germline CDR1 reads SNHLY; CDR2 reads FYNNEI. Here the CDR3 reads CASSGTSGDNEQFF. The CDR3 region has the DNA TGTGCCAGCAGCGGGACTAGCGGGGACAATGAGCAGTTCTTC.